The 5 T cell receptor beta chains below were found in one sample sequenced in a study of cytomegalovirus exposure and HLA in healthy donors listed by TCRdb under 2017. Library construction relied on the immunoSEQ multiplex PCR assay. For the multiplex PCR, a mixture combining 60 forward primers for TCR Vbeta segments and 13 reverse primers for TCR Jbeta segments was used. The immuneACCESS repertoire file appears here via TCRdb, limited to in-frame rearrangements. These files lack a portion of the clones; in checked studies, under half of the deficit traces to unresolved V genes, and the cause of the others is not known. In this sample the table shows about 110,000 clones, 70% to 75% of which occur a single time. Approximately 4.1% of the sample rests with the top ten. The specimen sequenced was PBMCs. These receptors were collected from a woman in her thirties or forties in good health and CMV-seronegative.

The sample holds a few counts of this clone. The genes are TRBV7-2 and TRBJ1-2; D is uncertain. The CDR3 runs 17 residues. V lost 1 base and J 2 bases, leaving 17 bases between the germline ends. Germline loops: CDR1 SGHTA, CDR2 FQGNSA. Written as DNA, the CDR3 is TGTGCCAGCAGCTTAGTAGCGCTCCGATCTTTCAACTATGGCTACACCTTC. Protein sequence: CASSLVALRSFNYGYTF.

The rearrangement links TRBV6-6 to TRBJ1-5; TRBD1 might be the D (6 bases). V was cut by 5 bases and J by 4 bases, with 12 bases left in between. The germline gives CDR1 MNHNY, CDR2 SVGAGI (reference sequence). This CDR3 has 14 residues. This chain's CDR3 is CASSLWQGNQPQHF. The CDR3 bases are TGTGCCAGCAGTCTTTGGCAGGGGAATCAGCCCCAGCATTTT.

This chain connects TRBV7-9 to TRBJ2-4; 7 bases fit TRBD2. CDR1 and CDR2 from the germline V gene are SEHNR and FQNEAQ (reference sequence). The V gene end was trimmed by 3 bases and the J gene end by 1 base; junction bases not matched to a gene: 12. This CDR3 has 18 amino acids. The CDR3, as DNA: TGTGCCAGCAGCTTCCGCCCCCGGGGGGTTAGGGCCAAAAACATTCAGTACTTC. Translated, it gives CASSFRPRGVRAKNIQYF.

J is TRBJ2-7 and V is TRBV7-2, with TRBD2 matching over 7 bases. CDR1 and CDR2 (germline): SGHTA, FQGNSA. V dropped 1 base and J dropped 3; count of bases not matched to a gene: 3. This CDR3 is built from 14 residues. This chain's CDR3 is CASSLGGLDYEQYF. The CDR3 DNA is TGTGCCAGCAGCTTAGGCGGACTAGACTACGAGCAGTACTTC. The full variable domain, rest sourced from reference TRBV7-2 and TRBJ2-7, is GAGVSQSPSNKVTEKGKDVELRCDPISGHTALYWYRQSLGQGLEFLIYFQGNSAPDKSGLPSDRFSAERTGGSVSTLTIQRTQQEDSAVYLCASSLGGLDYEQYFGPGTRLTVT.

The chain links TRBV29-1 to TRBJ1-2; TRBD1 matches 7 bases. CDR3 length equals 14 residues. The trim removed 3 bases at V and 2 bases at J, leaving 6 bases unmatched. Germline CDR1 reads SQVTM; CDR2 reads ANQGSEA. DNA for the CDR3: TGCAGCGTTGAGACAGGGAGGTTCAACTATGGCTACACCTTC. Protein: CSVETGRFNYGYTF.